The 12 T cell receptor beta chains below all came from one sample that was sequenced in a study of regulatory T cells in long-lasting Graves disease. Construction of TCR beta libraries relied on iRepertoire HTBI primers and on Arm-PCR targeting CDR3 regions. TCRdb analysed the multiplex PCR reads with MiXCR anew, one entry per CDR3 protein. The sample includes more than 400,000 distinct CDR3 sequences, roughly 15% of them seen just once. The time point was: newly diagnosed GD, antithyroid drugs for less than 3 months. After RNA was extracted from PBMCs, the TCR library was made from it. Another study also made use of these data, one on T cells in Graves' hyperthyroidism and ophthalmopathy.

The sequencing used peripheral blood mononuclear cells (PBMCs), collected at new diagnosis, from a patient treated with antithyroid drugs. Receptors were obtained from a woman aged 25 to 45 with Graves disease.

This clonotype was counted only a few times. The junction does not match germline at one end; this may be a read error. This chain joins TRBV15 and TRBJ2-3; 8 nucleotides match TRBD2. The CDR3 loop spans 14 amino acids. From germline, CDR1 is LNHNV and CDR2 YYDKDF (reference sequence). As DNA, the CDR3 is TGTGCCACCAGCAGTACTAGCGGCCTAGATACGCAGTGTTTT. This sequence encodes CATSSTSGLDTQCF.

This clonotype occurred many times. The chain has TRBV18 and TRBJ2-3; no clear D. V gave up 0 bases and J gave up 4 bases, with 8 bases separating them. Per the germline V gene, CDR1 is KGHSH and CDR2 is LQKENI. This CDR3 has 14 residues. The CDR3 protein is CASSPPSAPDTQYF. CDR3 in DNA: TGTGCCAGCTCACCACCCAGCGCCCCAGATACGCAGTATTTT. The variable domain in full, completed from reference TRBV18 and TRBJ2-3, reads NAGVMQNPRHLVRRRGQEARLRCSPMKGHSHVYWYRQLPEEGLKFMVYLQKENIIDESGMPKERFSAEFPKEGPSILRIQQVVRGDSAAYFCASSPPSAPDTQYFGPGTRLTVL.

Only a few counts were recorded for this clonotype. The V gene is TRBV5-4, the J gene TRBJ2-1; the match to TRBD2 covers 11 bases. The CDR3 covers 14 residues. Germline V gene data show CDR1 as SGHNT and CDR2 as YYREEE (reference sequence). Trimming at V came to 0 bases and at J to 10 bases, leaving 3 bases not matched to a gene. This CDR3 is CASSLGGTSGEQFF. CDR3 sequence (DNA): TGTGCCAGCAGCTTGGGGGGGACTAGCGGAGAGCAGTTCTTC.

The table lists this clonotype with many counts. The chain is built from TRBV12-5 and TRBJ1-1, with TRBD1 identical over 7 bases. V dropped 0 bases and J dropped 0; count of bases not matched to a gene: 10. There are 18 residues in the CDR3. CDR1 and CDR2 from the germline V gene are LGHNT and FRNRAP. The CDR3 coding sequence is TGTGCTAGTGGTTTGGTACTTGGGACAGCCATCTTGAACACTGAAGCTTTCTTT. This codes for CASGLVLGTAILNTEAFF. The full variable domain, rest sourced from reference TRBV12-5 and TRBJ1-1, is DARVTQTPRHKVTEMGQEVTMRCQPILGHNTVFWYRQTMMQGLELLAYFRNRAPLDDSGMPKDRFSAEMPDATLATLKIQPSEPRDSAVYFCASGLVLGTAILNTEAFFGQGTRLTVV.

This clonotype was detected ten times or more. This sequence joins TRBV28 and TRBJ1-4; 10 nucleotides agree with TRBD1. Per germline, CDR1 MDHEN and CDR2 SYDVKM. Germline trimming cut 6 bases from V and 8 bases from J; bases unmatched to any gene: 9. There are 15 residues in the CDR3. The CDR3 is CASRAGGQGEEKLFF. The CDR3 coding sequence is TGTGCCAGCAGGGCCGGCGGACAGGGGGAGGAAAAACTGTTTTTT.

This clonotype was counted between two and nine times. Just one base apart from a much larger clone, this may be a read error. This CDR3 is CVSSFSGGLNIQYF. CDR3 DNA: TGTGTCAGCAGCTTTTCAGGGGGCCTGAACATTCAGTACTTC. This chain links TRBV7-2 with TRBJ2-4; 8 positions agree with TRBD1. The CDR3 sequence is 14 residues long. Germline V lookup: CDR1 SGHTA, CDR2 FQGNSA.

This clonotype was observed many times. The rearrangement links TRBV13 to TRBJ2-7; possibly TRBD2 for D (5 bases). V was shortened by 5 bases and J by 1 base, with 12 bases between the two germline ends. Germline CDR1 and CDR2: PRHDT and FYEKMQ (reference sequence). The CDR3 consists of 14 residues. CDR3 in DNA: TGTGCCAGCAGCCGAGGGTCCGCATCCTACGAGCAGTACTTC. Translated, it gives CASSRGSASYEQYF.

The chain has TRBV3-1 and TRBJ1-1, with 9 nucleotides matching TRBD1. Germline CDR1 reads LGHDT; CDR2 reads YNNKEL (reference sequence). This CDR3 contains 15 residues. V dropped 2 bases and J dropped 6; count of bases not matched to a gene: 7. For the CDR3, the DNA is TGTGCCAGCAGCCAATTCACAGGGGGCCCTTCTGAAGCTTTCTTT. It yields the protein CASSQFTGGPSEAFF.

The rearrangement joins TRBV6-1 to TRBJ2-7; 9 bases align to TRBD1. The CDR3 length is 15 residues. V gave up 6 bases and J gave up 1 base; unmatched junction bases: 7. The germline CDR1 and CDR2 sequences are MNHNS and SASEGT. In DNA, the CDR3 is TGTGCCAGCAGACATAGGGGGACAGGGTCCTACGAGCAGTACTTC. Amino acid sequence: CASRHRGTGSYEQYF.

This clonotype was recorded at least ten times. The genes are TRBV4-3 and TRBJ2-1; 8 bases are shared with TRBD2. Trimming cost V 1 base and J 6 bases; bases outside gene matches: 8. Looked up from germline, CDR1 is LGHNA and CDR2 is YSLEER. There are 16 residues in the CDR3. This chain's CDR3 is CASSQGAGGGINEQFF. CDR3 DNA sequence: TGCGCCAGCAGCCAAGGCGCGGGAGGTGGGATCAATGAGCAGTTCTTC.

This clonotype turned up a few times. This chain connects TRBV6-2 or TRBV6-3 to TRBJ1-2; D is unresolved. Germline V CDR1 and CDR2: MNHEY, SVGEGT. The CDR3 runs 13 residues. V gave up 5 bases and J gave up 10 bases, with 17 bases separating them. The CDR3: CASSLPGVGPYTF. CDR3 coding DNA: TGTGCCAGCAGTCTCCCCGGAGTCGGACCCTACACCTTC.

This clonotype was counted many times. This chain uses TRBV5-6 with TRBJ2-1, with TRBD1 matching over 9 bases. Unmatched junction bases numbered 4, after V lost 3 bases and J lost 0 bases. The CDR3 has 16 amino acids. CDR1 SGHDT and CDR2 YYEEEE come from the germline V gene. The CDR3 nucleotides read TGTGCCAGCAGCTCCGGGACAGGGAGCTCCTACAATGAGCAGTTCTTC. Amino acid sequence: CASSSGTGSSYNEQFF.